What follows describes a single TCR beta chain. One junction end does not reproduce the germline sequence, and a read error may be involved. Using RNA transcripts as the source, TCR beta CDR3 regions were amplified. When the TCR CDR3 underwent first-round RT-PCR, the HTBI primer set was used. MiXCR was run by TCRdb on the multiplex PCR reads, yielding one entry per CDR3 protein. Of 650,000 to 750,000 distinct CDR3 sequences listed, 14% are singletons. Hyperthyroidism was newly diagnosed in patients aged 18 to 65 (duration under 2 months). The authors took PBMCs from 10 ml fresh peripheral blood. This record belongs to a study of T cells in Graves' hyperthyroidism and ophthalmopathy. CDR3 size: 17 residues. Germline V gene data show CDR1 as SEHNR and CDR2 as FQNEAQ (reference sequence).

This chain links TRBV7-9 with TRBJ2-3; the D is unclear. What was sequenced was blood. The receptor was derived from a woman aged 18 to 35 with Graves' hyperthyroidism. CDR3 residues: CTSSLGAGDTSTDTQYF. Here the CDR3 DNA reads TGTACCAGCAGCTTAGGAGCAGGAGATACTAGCACAGATACGCAGTATTTT.